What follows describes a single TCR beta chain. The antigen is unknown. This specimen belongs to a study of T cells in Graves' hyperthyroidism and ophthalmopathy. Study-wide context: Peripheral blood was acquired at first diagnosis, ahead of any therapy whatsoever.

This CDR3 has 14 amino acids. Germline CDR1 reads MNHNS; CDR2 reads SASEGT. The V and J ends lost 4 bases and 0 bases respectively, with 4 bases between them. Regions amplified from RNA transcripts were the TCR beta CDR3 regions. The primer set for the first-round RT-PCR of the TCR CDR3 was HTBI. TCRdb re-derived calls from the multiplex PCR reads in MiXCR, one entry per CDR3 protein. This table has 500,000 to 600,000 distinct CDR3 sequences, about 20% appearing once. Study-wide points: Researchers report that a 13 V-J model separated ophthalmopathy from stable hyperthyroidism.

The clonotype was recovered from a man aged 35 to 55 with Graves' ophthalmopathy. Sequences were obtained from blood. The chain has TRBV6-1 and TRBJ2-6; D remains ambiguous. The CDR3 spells CASSASSGANVLTF. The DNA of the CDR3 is TGTGCCAGCAGTGCCAGCTCTGGGGCCAACGTCCTGACTTTC.